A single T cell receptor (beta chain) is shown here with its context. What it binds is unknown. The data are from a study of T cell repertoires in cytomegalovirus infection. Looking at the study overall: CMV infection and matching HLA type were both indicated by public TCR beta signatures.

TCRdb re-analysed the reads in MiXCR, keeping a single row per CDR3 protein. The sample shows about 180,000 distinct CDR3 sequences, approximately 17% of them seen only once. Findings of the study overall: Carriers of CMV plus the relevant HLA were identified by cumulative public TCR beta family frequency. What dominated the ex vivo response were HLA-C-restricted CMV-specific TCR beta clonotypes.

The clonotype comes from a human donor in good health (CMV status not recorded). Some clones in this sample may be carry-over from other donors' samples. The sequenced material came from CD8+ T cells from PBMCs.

The CDR3 loop is CASSSQDFGQETQYF. CDR3 in DNA: TGTGCCAGCAGCTCGCAGGACTTCGGACAAGAGACCCAGTACTTC. The genes are TRBV7-9 and TRBJ2-5; D may be TRBD2 (5 bases). Germline values: CDR1 SEHNR, CDR2 FQNEAQ (reference sequence). Trimming cost V 4 bases and J 2 bases, with 14 bases left between them. The CDR3 totals 15 residues.